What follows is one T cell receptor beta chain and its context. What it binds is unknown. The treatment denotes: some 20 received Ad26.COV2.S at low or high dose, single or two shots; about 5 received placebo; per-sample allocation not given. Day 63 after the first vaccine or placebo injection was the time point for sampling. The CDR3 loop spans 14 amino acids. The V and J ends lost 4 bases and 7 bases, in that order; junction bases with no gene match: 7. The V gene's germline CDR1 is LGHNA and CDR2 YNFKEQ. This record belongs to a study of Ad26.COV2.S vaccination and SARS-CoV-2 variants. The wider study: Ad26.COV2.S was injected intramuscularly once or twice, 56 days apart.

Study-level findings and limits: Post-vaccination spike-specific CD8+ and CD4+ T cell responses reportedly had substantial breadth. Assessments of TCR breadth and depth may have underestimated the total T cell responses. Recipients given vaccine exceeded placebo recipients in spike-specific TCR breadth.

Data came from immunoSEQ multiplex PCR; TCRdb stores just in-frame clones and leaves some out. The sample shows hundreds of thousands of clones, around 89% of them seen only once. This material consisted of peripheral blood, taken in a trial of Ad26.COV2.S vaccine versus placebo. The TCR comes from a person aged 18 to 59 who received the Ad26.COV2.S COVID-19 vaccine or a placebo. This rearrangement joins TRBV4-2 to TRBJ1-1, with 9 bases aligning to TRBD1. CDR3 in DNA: TGTGCCAGCAGCCTACCGGGACAGGGAATTGAAGCTTTCTTT. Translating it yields CASSLPGQGIEAFF.